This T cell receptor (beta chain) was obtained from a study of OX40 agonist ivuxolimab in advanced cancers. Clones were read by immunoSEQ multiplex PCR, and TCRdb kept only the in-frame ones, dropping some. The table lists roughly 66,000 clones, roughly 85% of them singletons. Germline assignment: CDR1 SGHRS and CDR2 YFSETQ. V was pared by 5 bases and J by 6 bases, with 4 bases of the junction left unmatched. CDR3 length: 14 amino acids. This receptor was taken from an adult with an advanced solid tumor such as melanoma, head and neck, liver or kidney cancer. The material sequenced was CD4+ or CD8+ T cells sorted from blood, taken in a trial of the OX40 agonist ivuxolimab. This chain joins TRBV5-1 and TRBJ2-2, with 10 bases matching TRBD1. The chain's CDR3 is CASRTGGASGELFF. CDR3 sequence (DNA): TGCGCCAGCAGGACAGGGGGCGCGTCCGGGGAGCTGTTTTTT.